This T cell receptor beta chain was retrieved from a study of CD8 T cells in Susac syndrome. From blood CD8+ and CD4+ T cells, the TCR beta chain was sequenced. Reverse transcription of roughly 0.45 to 1 ug RNA used random hexamers. TCRdb re-analysed the immunoSEQ multiplex PCR reads in MiXCR, keeping a single row per CDR3 protein. This table has about 430,000 distinct CDR3 sequences, 75% to 90% appearing once. V gave up 5 bases and J gave up 5 bases; unmatched junction bases: 6. The germline gives CDR1 LGHDT, CDR2 YNNKEL (reference sequence). The CDR3 runs to 15 residues. The sample taken for sequencing was CD8+ T cells from PBMCs. This rearrangement joins TRBV3-1 to TRBJ2-4, with 10 bases identical to TRBD1. The receptor's source is a human donor with multiple sclerosis. The CDR3 nucleotides read TGTGCCAGCAGCGAGGGACAGGGGCGTGAAAACATTCAGTACTTC. It is translated as CASSEGQGRENIQYF.